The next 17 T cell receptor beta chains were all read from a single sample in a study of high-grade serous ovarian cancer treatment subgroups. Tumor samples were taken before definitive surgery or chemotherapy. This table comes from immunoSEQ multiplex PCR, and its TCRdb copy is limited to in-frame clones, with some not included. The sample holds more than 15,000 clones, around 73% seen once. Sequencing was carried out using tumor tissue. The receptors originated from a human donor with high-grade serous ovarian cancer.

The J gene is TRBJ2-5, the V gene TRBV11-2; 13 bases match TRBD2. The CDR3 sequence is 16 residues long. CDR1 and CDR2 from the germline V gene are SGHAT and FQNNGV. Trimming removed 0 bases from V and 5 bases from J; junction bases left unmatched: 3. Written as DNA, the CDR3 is TGTGCCAGCAGCTTAGAACTAGCGGGGGGGAGGGAGACCCAGTACTTC. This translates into CASSLELAGGRETQYF. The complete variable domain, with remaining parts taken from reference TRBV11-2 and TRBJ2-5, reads EAGVAQSPRYKIIEKRQSVAFWCNPISGHATLYWYQQILGQGPKLLIQFQNNGVVDDSQLPKDRFSAERLKGVDSTLKIQPAKLEDSAVYLCASSLELAGGRETQYFGPGTRLLVL.

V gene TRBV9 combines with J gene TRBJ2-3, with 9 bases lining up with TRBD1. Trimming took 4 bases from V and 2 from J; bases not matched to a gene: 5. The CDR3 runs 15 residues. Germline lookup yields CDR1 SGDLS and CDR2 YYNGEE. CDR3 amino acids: CASSPRQGVTDTQYF. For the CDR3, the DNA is TGTGCCAGCAGCCCGAGACAGGGGGTCACAGATACGCAGTATTTT. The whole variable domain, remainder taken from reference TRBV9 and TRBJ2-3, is DSGVTQTPKHLITATGQRVTLRCSPRSGDLSVYWYQQSLDQGLQFLIQYYNGEERAKGNILERFSAQQFPDLHSELNLSSLELGDSALYFCASSPRQGVTDTQYFGPGTRLTVL.

CDR3 nucleotide sequence: TGTGCCAGCAGCTTGCGAGGGTACGGAACTTTTAATTCACCCCTCCACTTT. Translated: CASSLRGYGTFNSPLHF. The rearrangement uses TRBV5-5 and TRBJ1-6; unclear D gene. V gave up 1 base and J gave up 6 bases, with 17 bases separating them. Germline CDR1 and CDR2: SGHKS and YYEKEE (reference sequence). The CDR3 consists of 17 residues.

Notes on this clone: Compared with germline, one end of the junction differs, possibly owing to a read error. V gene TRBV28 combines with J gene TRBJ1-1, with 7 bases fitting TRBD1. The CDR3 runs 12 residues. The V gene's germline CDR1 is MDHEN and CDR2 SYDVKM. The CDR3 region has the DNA TGTGCCAGCAGTCAGGGGGACACTGGAGCTTTCTTT. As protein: CASSQGDTGAFF.

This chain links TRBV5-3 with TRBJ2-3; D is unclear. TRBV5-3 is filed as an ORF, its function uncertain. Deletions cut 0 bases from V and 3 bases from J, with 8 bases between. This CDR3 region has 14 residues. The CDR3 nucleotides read TGTGCCAGAAGCTTGGCCTTAGGGACAGATACGCAGTATTTT. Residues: CARSLALGTDTQYF.

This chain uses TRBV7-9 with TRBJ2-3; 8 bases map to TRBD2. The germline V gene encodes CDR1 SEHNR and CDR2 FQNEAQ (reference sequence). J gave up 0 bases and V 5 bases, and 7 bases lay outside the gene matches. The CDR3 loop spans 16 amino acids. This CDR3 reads CASSRRGGASTDTQYF. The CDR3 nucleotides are TGTGCCAGCAGCCGACGGGGGGGTGCTAGCACAGATACGCAGTATTTT.

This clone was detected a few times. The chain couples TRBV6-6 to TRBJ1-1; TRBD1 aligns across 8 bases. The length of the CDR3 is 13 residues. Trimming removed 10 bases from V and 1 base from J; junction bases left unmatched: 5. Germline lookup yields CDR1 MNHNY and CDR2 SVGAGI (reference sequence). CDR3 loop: CATSDRANTEAFF. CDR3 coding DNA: TGTGCCACCTCGGACAGGGCGAACACTGAAGCTTTCTTT.

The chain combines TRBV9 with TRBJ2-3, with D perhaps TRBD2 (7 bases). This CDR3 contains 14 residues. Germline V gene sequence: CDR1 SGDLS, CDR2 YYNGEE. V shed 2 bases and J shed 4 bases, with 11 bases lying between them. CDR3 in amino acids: CASSVGGGSDTQYF. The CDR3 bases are TGTGCCAGCAGCGTGGGAGGGGGGTCAGATACGCAGTATTTT.

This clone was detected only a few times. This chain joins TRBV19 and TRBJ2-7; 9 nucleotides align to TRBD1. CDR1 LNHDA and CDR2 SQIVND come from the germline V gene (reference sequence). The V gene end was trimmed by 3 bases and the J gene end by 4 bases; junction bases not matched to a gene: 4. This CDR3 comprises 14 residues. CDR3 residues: CASSISGTGYEQYF. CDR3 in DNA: TGTGCCAGTAGTATCTCTGGGACAGGGTACGAGCAGTACTTC.

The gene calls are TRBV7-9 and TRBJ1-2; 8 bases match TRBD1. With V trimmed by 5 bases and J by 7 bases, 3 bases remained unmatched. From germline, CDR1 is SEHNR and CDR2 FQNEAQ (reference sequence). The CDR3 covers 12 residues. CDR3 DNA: TGTGCCAGCAGCCCCCAGGGGGCTGGCTACACCTTC. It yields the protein CASSPQGAGYTF.

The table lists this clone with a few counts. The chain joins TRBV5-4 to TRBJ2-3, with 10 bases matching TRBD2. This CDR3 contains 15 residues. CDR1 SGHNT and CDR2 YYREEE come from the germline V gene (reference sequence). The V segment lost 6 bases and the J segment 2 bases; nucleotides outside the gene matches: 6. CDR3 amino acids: CASTSGGAHTDTQYF. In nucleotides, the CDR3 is TGTGCCAGCACCAGCGGGGGGGCCCACACAGATACGCAGTATTTT.

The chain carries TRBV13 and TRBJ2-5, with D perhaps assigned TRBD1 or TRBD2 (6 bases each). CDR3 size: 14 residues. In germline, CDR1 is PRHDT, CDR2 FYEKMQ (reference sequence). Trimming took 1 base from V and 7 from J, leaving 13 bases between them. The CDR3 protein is CASSLAGASGTQYF. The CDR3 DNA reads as TGTGCCAGCAGCTTAGCGGGGGCCTCCGGGACCCAGTACTTC.

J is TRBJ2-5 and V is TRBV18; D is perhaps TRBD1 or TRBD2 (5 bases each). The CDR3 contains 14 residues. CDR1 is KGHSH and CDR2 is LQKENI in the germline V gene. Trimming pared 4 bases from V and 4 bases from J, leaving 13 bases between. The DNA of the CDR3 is TGTGCCAGCTCACAGGGGAGCATGGGAGAGACCCAGTACTTC. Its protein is CASSQGSMGETQYF.

The CDR3 nucleotides read TGCGCCAGCAGCTTTGGTGCAACAACTAATGAAAAACTGTTTTTT. Encoded protein: CASSFGATTNEKLFF. The V and J genes are TRBV5-1 and TRBJ1-4; no firm D call. V lost 2 bases and J lost 0, with 8 bases in between. Germline CDR1 is SGHRS and CDR2 is YFSETQ. This CDR3 comprises 15 residues.

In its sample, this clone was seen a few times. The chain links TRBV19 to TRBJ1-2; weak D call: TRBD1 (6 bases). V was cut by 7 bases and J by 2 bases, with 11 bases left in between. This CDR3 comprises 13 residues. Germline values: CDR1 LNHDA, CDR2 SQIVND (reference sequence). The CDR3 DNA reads TGTGCCAGTAATCGGGGGCTAAACTATGGCTACACCTTC. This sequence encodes CASNRGLNYGYTF.

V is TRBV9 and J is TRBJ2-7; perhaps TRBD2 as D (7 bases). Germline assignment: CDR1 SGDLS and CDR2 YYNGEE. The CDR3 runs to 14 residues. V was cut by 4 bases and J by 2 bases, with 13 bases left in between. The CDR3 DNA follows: TGTGCCAGCAGCCCCGGGGGGCCGGCCTACGAGCAGTACTTC. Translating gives CASSPGGPAYEQYF.

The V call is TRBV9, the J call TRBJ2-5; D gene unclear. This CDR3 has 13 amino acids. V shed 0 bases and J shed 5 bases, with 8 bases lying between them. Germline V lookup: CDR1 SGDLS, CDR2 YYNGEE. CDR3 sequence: CASSVAQVETQYF. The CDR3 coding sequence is TGTGCCAGCAGCGTAGCGCAAGTCGAGACCCAGTACTTC.